This T cell receptor beta chain was profiled in a study of graft-versus-host responses after intestinal transplantation (dated by TCRdb to about 2021). With regard to the full study: Recipients received multivisceral, liver-intestinal, or isolated intestinal transplants. Anti-thymocyte globulin induction was given to all recipients, followed by maintenance tacrolimus and steroids for two to four years. After intestinal transplantation, graft-versus-host and host-versus-graft alloreactive T cell clones were followed in the graft, circulation and bone marrow using bulk TCR-beta CDR3 sequencing. To identify alloreactive clones, pre-transplant mixed lymphocyte reaction products were sequenced and compared with unstimulated pre-transplant donor and recipient T cells. The cohort enrolled some 24 intestinal transplant recipients, one of whom was a retransplant, and a few patients without pretransplant specimens were excluded. Donor T cell macrochimerism was defined as a peak of at least 4% donor T cells among recipient peripheral blood mononuclear cells. Instead of going to the commercial service, samples from a few later patients were sequenced in-house on an Illumina MiSeq and processed with MiXCR. What the study reported, not specific to this receptor: The conclusions were limited by the relatively low number and heterogeneity of the intestinal transplant patients. Patients with donor T cell macrochimerism had high GvH to HvG T cell clonal ratios in their allografts. GvH clones were detected in recipient bone marrow, and some appeared earlier in ileal mucosa or blood, consistent with an intestinal mucosal origin. Early after transplant, peak levels of circulating GvH clones were associated with declines in HvG clones.

What this sample's time point label stands for: cells obtained before transplantation from donor or recipient. CD3+CD4+ and CD3+CD8+ populations were FACS-sorted from unstimulated pre-transplant donor and recipient cells taken from spleen or lymph nodes. Trimming removed 1 base from V and 0 bases from J; the gene matches leave 5 bases unexplained. CDR3 length: 17 amino acids, cysteine to phenylalanine. Just CDR3 DNA is preserved here, 51 bases in frame from base 1. CDR1 GTSNPN and CDR2 SVGIG are derived from the germline V gene (reference sequence). The library relied on the immunoSEQ multiplex PCR assay. For most patients, genomic DNA was isolated with the Qiagen DNeasy Blood and Tissue Kit and sent frozen to Adaptive Biotechnologies for TCR sequencing. For most patients, high-throughput TCR-beta CDR3 sequencing of genomic DNA was performed by Adaptive Biotechnologies. As for how the authors treated the data: Adaptive's ImmunoSEQ software supplied the TCR sequencing data for 15 to 20 patients, while MiXCR and VDJtools were used to process three other patients. To correct CD4 versus CD8 sorting errors, sequences present in both subsets at a frequency ratio below 5:1 were removed. Because the origin of CDR3 nucleotide sequences shared between donor and recipient could not be assigned, those sequences were removed. Alloreactive clones required at least 2-fold expansion over unstimulated cells and minimum CFSE-low frequency of 0.002% (template counts) or 0.001% (read counts). Mappable clones were those detected in sequenced pre-transplant spleen, lymph node, or MLR CFSE-low populations of the donor or recipient. Cumulative frequency of alloreactive clones was calculated as a percentage of all sequences weighted by copy number. TCRdb mirrors the immuneACCESS table, restricted to in-frame sequences. Some clones are absent from its copies; in checked studies, under half trace to an unresolved V gene, and the reason for the others is unknown. V, J and clone size derive from that table, while D and trimming were established from the DNA sequence. The sample includes 30,000 to 45,000 clones, with 93% observed a single time. Approximately 20% of the sample belongs to the ten largest clones.

As for this clone: Which antigen it targets is not known. Within one base of it there is no much larger clone, and no base qualities were kept.

This chain is built from TRBV30 and TRBJ2-5; TRBD2 agrees with 13 junctional bases. This specimen was unstimulated CD8+ T cells sorted from spleen or lymph node cells, taken before transplant. This clonotype originated in a human donor who was the organ donor for an intestinal transplant. The nucleotide sequence is given as TGTGCCTGGAGTGGGACTAGCGGGAGAGGGTACCAAGAGACCCAGTACTTC. Translated, it gives CAWSGTSGRGYQETQYF.